This TCR beta chain was found in a study of neurological immune-mediated disorders. TCRdb itself ran the 5' RACE reads through MiXCR, one entry per CDR3 protein. The sample lists around 70,000 distinct CDR3 sequences, approximately 5.2% occurring once. The sample holds many counts of this clonotype. The germline V gene encodes CDR1 DFQATT and CDR2 SNEGSKA (reference sequence). CDR3 length: 16 amino acids. J was trimmed by 2 bases and V by 0 bases; bases with no gene match: 3. The chain is built from TRBV20-1 and TRBJ2-1; 11 positions match TRBD2. The sequenced sample was PBMCs. This clonotype was sampled from a woman between 25 and 40 years old with multiple sclerosis. The CDR3 protein is CSARDPSGGPYNEQFF. The CDR3 DNA sequence: TGCAGTGCTAGAGACCCTAGCGGGGGGCCCTACAATGAGCAGTTCTTC.